This T cell receptor (beta chain) was identified during a study of blood T cell repertoires in COVID-19. On the study more broadly: The study drew acute and convalescent COVID-19 samples from the United States, Italy and Spain.

TCRdb's copy holds only in-frame clones and misses some; the assay was immunoSEQ multiplex PCR. This repertoire shows roughly 53,000 clones, about nine tenths found once; its top ten account for 2.5% to 3%. Germline lookup yields CDR1 SGHDT and CDR2 YYEEEE. V was clipped by 4 bases and J by 2 bases; unmatched bases: 4. There are 15 residues in the CDR3. The clonotype comes from an elderly man with acute or convalescent COVID-19. Sequencing was carried out using peripheral blood. J is TRBJ2-7 and V is TRBV5-6; 12 positions agree with TRBD2. The CDR3 loop reads CASSALAGGPYEQYF. CDR3 DNA sequence: TGTGCCAGCAGCGCCCTAGCGGGGGGGCCCTACGAGCAGTACTTC.